The 13 T cell receptor beta chains in this list originate from one sample, sequenced in a study of early T cells in non-severe SARS-CoV-2 infection. MiXCR, run by TCRdb on the 5' RACE reads, gives a single entry per CDR3 protein. Of around 57,000 distinct CDR3 sequences listed, around 8% are singletons. Sequenced: whole blood. The receptors were sampled from an adult who was a healthcare worker with PCR-confirmed SARS-CoV-2 infection or an uninfected control (not recorded which).

This clonotype was counted between two and nine times. The V call is TRBV12-3 or TRBV12-4, the J call TRBJ1-3; 7 positions match TRBD1. Losses at the gene ends were 8 bases for V and 0 bases for J; bases not matched to a gene: 13. This CDR3 is built from 17 residues. The CDR3 DNA reads as TGTGCCAGCGCGCTGGAGAGACAGGGAATCTCTGGAAACACCATATATTTT. Amino acid sequence: CASALERQGISGNTIYF.

The chain recombines TRBV13 with TRBJ2-3; 8 bases align to TRBD2. V trimming: 10 bases; J trimming: 6 bases; junction bases outside the gene matches: 12. Germline assignment: CDR1 PRHDT and CDR2 FYEKMQ (reference sequence). The CDR3 consists of 14 residues. CDR3 region: CATRTSRKLDTQYF. The CDR3 DNA follows: TGTGCCACCCGGACTAGCAGGAAGTTGGATACGCAGTATTTT.

The V call is TRBV20-1, the J call TRBJ2-2, with 11 bases identical to TRBD2. The CDR3 sequence is 15 residues long. V dropped 0 bases and J dropped 3; count of bases not matched to a gene: 0. CDR1 and CDR2 (germline): DFQATT, SNEGSKA (reference sequence). This CDR3 reads CSARDSGRDTGELFF. The CDR3 coding sequence is TGCAGTGCTAGAGATAGCGGGAGGGACACCGGGGAGCTGTTTTTT.

This clonotype was found many times. The rearrangement joins TRBV30 to TRBJ2-3; D is unresolved. CDR3 length equals 13 residues. V was clipped by 0 bases and J by 6 bases, with 10 bases between them. CDR1 and CDR2 from the germline V gene are GTSNPN and SVGIG (reference sequence). As DNA, the CDR3 is TGTGCCTGGAGTGTACGGTTGCGCGATACGCAGTATTTT. Translation: CAWSVRLRDTQYF.

CDR3 sequence (DNA): TGTGCCAGCAGCTTAGAATACCCAGGGGATAATTCACCCCTCCACTTT. Translated: CASSLEYPGDNSPLHF. The chain employs TRBV7-6 and TRBJ1-6, with D tentatively TRBD1 (6 bases). The germline CDR1 and CDR2 sequences are SGHVS and FNYEAQ. The CDR3 totals 16 residues. V was clipped by 1 base and J by 5 bases, with 12 bases between them.

This clonotype occurred many times. The V gene is TRBV11-3, the J gene TRBJ2-7; D gene unclear. The CDR3 is made up of 12 amino acids. V lost 6 bases to trimming and J lost 7 bases, with 13 bases between them. Germline CDR1 and CDR2: SGHNT and YENEEA. CDR3 in amino acids: CASRDPPGEQYF. In DNA, the CDR3 is TGTGCCAGCAGAGACCCCCCCGGAGAGCAGTACTTC.

This clonotype appeared a few times. The CDR3 sequence is CASSLASGSFYEQYF. CDR3 nucleotide sequence: TGCGCCAGCAGCTTGGCTAGCGGATCCTTCTACGAGCAGTACTTC. J is TRBJ2-7 and V is TRBV5-1; 7 nucleotides agree with TRBD2. The germline V gene has CDR1 SGHRS and CDR2 YFSETQ. With V trimmed by 0 bases and J by 3 bases, 6 bases remained unmatched. CDR3 length: 15 amino acids.

The table lists this clonotype with a few counts. The J gene is TRBJ1-5, the V gene TRBV18; D is uncertain. The CDR3 has 13 residues. Germline V gene data show CDR1 as KGHSH and CDR2 as LQKENI. V was trimmed by 4 bases and J by 4 bases, leaving 8 bases between them. CDR3 bases: TGTGCCAGCTCACGGCAGGATAATCAGCCCCAGCATTTT. Amino acids: CASSRQDNQPQHF.

The sample holds many counts of this clonotype. Here the CDR3 reads CASSLHIDTQYF. DNA for the CDR3: TGTGCCAGCAGCTTACATATAGATACGCAGTATTTT. The chain joins TRBV11-1 to TRBJ2-3, with D unresolved. Trimming cost V 2 bases and J 5 bases, with 5 bases left between them. Germline V gives CDR1 SGHAT, CDR2 FQDESV (reference sequence). There are 12 residues in the CDR3. Based on the CDR3 plus reference TRBV11-1 and TRBJ2-3, the full variable domain is EAEVAQSPRYKITEKSQAVAFWCDPISGHATLYWYRQILGQGPELLVQFQDESVVDDSQLPKDRFSAERLKGVDSTLKIQPAELGDSAMYLCASSLHIDTQYFGPGTRLTVL.

This clonotype occurred a few times. The chain uses TRBV19 and TRBJ2-2; D remains unclear. The V gene's germline CDR1 is LNHDA and CDR2 SQIVND (reference sequence). The CDR3 covers 13 residues. Trimming stripped 5 bases from V and 7 bases from J, with 11 bases between. The DNA for the CDR3 is TGTGCCAGTAGTGTTTCCGGACGCGGGGAGCTGTTTTTT. Translation gives CASSVSGRGELFF. Drawing the rest from reference TRBV19 and TRBJ2-2, the complete variable domain is DGGITQSPKYLFRKEGQNVTLSCEQNLNHDAMYWYRQDPGQGLRLIYYSQIVNDFQKGDIAEGYSVSREKKESFPLTVTSAQKNPTAFYLCASSVSGRGELFFGEGSRLTVL.

This chain links TRBV11-2 with TRBJ2-5, with 7 positions matching TRBD1. Losses at the gene ends were 5 bases for V and 1 base for J; bases not matched to a gene: 10. CDR1 is SGHAT, CDR2 FQNNGV, per germline. The CDR3 contains 16 residues. The CDR3 region is CASSPTGSGGQETQYF. The CDR3 DNA reads TGTGCCAGCAGCCCGACGGGATCAGGGGGCCAAGAGACCCAGTACTTC.

This clonotype showed up many times. CDR3 DNA sequence: TGCAGTGCTAGTTATCCACGGGAGAAATACGAGCAGTACTTC. Translating gives CSASYPREKYEQYF. This chain links TRBV20-1 with TRBJ2-7; weak D call: TRBD2 (6 bases). CDR3 length: 14 amino acids. V dropped 3 bases and J dropped 4 bases, with 16 bases sitting between them. Germline CDR1 reads DFQATT; CDR2 reads SNEGSKA (reference sequence).

This clonotype came up many times. The chain employs TRBV6-1 and TRBJ1-3; maybe TRBD1 (5 bases). The V end lost 6 bases, the J end lost 2 bases, and 11 bases lay between the germline ends. The CDR3 has 14 amino acids. Germline V gives CDR1 MNHNS, CDR2 SASEGT. The CDR3 loop reads CASRAGTAGNTIYF. The CDR3 DNA follows: TGTGCCAGCAGAGCCGGGACGGCTGGAAACACCATATATTTT.